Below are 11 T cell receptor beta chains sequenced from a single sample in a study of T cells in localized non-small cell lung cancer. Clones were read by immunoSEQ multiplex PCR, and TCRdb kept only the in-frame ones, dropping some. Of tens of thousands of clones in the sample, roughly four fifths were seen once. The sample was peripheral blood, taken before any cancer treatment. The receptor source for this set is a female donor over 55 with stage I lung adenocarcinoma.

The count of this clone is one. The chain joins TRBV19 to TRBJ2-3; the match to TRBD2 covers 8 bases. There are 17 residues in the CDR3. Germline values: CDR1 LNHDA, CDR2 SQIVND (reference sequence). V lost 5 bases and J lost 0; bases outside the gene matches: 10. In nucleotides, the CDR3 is TGTGCCAGTAGTTCGGTGCTAGCGGGTCTTAGCACAGATACGCAGTATTTT. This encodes CASSSVLAGLSTDTQYF.

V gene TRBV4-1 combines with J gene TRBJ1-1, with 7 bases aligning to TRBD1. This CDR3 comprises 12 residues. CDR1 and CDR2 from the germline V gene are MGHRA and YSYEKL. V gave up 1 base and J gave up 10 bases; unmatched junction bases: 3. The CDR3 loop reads CASSQVPGGAFF. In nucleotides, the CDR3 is TGCGCCAGCAGCCAAGTGCCAGGGGGAGCTTTCTTT.

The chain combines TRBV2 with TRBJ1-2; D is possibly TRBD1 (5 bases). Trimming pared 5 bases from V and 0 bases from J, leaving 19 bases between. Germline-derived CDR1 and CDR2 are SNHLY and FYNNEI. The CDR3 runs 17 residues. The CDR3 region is CASSFPTGHQANYGYTF. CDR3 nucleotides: TGTGCCAGCAGTTTCCCAACCGGACATCAAGCTAACTATGGCTACACCTTC.

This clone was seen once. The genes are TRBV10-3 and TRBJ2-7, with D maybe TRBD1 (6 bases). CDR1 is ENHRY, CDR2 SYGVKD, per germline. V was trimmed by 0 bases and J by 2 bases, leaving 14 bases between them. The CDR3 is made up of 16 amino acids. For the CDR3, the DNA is TGTGCCATCAGTGAGTCGTCGAGGGGGACCCCCTACGAGCAGTACTTC. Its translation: CAISESSRGTPYEQYF.

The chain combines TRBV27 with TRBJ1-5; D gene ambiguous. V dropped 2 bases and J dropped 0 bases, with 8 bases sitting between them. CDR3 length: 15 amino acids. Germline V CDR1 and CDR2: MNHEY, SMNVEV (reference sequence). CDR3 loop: CASSLVWGSNQPQHF. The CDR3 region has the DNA TGTGCCAGCAGTTTAGTTTGGGGTAGCAATCAGCCCCAGCATTTT.

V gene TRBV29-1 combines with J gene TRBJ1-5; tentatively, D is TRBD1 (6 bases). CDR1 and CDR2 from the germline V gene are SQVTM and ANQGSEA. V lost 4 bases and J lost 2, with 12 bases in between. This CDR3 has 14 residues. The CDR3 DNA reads TGCAGCGTTGTGTTAGGGGGACGCAATCAGCCCCAGCATTTT. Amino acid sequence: CSVVLGGRNQPQHF.

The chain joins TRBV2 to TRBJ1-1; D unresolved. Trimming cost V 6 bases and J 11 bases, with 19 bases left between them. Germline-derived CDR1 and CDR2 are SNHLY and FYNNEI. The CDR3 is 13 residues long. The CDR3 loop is CASRRFGEMRAFF. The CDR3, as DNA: TGTGCCAGCAGGAGGTTCGGGGAGATGAGGGCTTTCTTT.

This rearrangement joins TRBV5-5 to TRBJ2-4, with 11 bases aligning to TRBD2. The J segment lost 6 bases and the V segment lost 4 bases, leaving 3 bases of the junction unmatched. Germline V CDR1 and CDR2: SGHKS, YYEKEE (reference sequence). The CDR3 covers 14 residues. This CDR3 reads CASSPGLAGNIQYF. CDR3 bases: TGTGCCAGCAGCCCCGGACTAGCGGGAAACATTCAGTACTTC.

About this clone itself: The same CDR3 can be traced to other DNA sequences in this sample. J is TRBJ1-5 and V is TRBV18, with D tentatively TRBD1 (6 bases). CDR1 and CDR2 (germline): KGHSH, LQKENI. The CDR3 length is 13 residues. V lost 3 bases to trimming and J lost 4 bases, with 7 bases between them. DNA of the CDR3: TGTGCCAGCTCACCCGGACAGAATCAGCCCCAGCATTTT. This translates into CASSPGQNQPQHF.

CDR3 DNA: TGTGCCAGCAGTTTAGTGGCCGGCTTCCAAGCTTTCTTT. Protein sequence: CASSLVAGFQAFF. The genes are TRBV28 and TRBJ1-1; the D is unclear. The germline CDR1 and CDR2 sequences are MDHEN and SYDVKM. V lost 2 bases to trimming and J lost 9 bases, with 13 bases between them. The CDR3 is made up of 13 amino acids.

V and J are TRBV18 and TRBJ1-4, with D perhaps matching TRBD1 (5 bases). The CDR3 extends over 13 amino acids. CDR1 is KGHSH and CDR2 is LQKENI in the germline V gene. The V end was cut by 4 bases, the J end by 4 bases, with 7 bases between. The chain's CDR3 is CASSLDSNEKLFF. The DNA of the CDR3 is TGTGCCAGCTCACTTGACAGTAATGAAAAACTGTTTTTT.